This TCR beta chain appears in the sequencing data of a study of CD8 T cells in ankylosing spondylitis (dated by TCRdb to about 2017). Turning to the overall study: The study set out to find disease-linked TCR variants by profiling T cell receptor beta repertoires in ankylosing spondylitis patients and healthy donors. In total, the full study cohort was made up of approximately 99 healthy donors and 20 to 25 ankylosing spondylitis patients. Peripheral blood samples were taken, and synovial fluid was additionally collected from ankylosing spondylitis patients.

This clonotype occurred many times. There is no known antigen for this receptor. Per-base qualities were not stored, and no clone one base away is much larger. From its cysteine to its phenylalanine, the CDR3 spans 14 amino acids. Just CDR3 DNA is preserved here, 42 bases in frame from base 1. CDR1 and CDR2, looked up from the germline V gene, are MNHNS and SASEGT. V gives up 7 bases and J gives up 4 bases, and the segment between their germline ends measures 13 bases. Summary of the overall study and its limitations: Blood from ankylosing spondylitis patients appeared to be characterized by a TCR beta motif made up of several highly homologous amino acid variants. Some TCR beta motif variants had previously been reported in synovial fluid and blood of reactive arthritis patients, which suggested common disease-initiation mechanisms. The disease-linked clones showed a CD8+ phenotype and occurred at relatively low frequencies in peripheral blood. According to the report, matched synovial fluid samples from ankylosing spondylitis patients were significantly enriched for the disease-linked clones.

Instrument on record: Illumina HiSeq 2500. Quantitative 5'-RACE with molecular barcodes was the method used to prepare the TCR beta libraries. Per the original workflow: Disease-linked TCR variants were identified with a new computational method built on a probabilistic model of VDJ rearrangement. Starting from the raw public reads, TCRdb applied fastp trimming at Q25, assembled clones with MiXCR and retained in-frame beta chains. Each entry merges the rows of one CDR3 protein and shows their most common DNA and genes. The V and J calls follow TCRdb's processing rather than the paper's. The sample table holds a few hundred thousand distinct CDR3 sequences, of which under 8.5% were seen once. Clones ranked in the top ten supply approximately 14% of the sample.

The sequenced sample was blood, either unsorted or a sorted T cell fraction (not recorded which). The rearranged chain carries TRBV6-1 and TRBJ2-2; no D gene call is confident. The clonotype originates from a male donor with ankylosing spondylitis. CDR3 sequence: CASTGRFATGELFF. The sequenced DNA: TGTGCCAGCACAGGCAGGTTTGCCACCGGGGAGCTGTTTTTT.